The source of this T cell receptor (beta chain) is a study of early T cells in non-severe SARS-CoV-2 infection. In the study overall: Sequencing input comprised bulk RNA from unsorted whole blood; chain pairing was not available.

Study observations and caveats: Matches to VDJdb favored anti-spike CD8 responses and missed private and CD4 specificities.

This clonotype came up many times. Antigen: not known. The germline V and J ends were trimmed by 3 bases and 3 bases, with 17 bases remaining between them. The CDR3 is 16 amino acids. Germline CDR1 SEHNR, CDR2 FQNEAQ (reference sequence). The TCR library protocol attached unique molecular identifiers to the individual cDNA molecules. MiXCR was run by TCRdb on the 5' RACE reads, yielding one entry per CDR3 protein. The sample shows some 28,000 distinct CDR3 sequences, roughly 9.7% of them seen only once. V and J are TRBV7-9 and TRBJ1-2; weak D call: TRBD1 (5 bases). Sample: whole blood. The TCR sequence derives from an adult who was a healthcare worker with PCR-confirmed SARS-CoV-2 infection or an uninfected control (not recorded which). In DNA, the CDR3 is TGTGCCAGCAGCTTCGGACGGGACCCGGGGGACTATGGCTACACCTTC. Protein product: CASSFGRDPGDYGYTF.